These 9 T cell receptor beta chains were all obtained from the same sample, sequenced in a study of blood T cell repertoires in COVID-19. Sequencing was performed with immunoSEQ multiplex PCR; in TCRdb, only in-frame clones are kept and a portion is missing. The sample includes about 330,000 clones, more than 75% of them seen just once. The sample consisted of peripheral blood. Receptors originate from a woman in her fifties or sixties with acute or convalescent COVID-19.

This chain uses TRBV7-9 with TRBJ1-2; no reliable D call. The CDR3 sequence is 15 residues long. The V and J ends lost 1 base and 3 bases respectively, with 12 bases between them. Germline V gives CDR1 SEHNR, CDR2 FQNEAQ (reference sequence). CDR3 residues: CASSLVNIADYGYTF. For the CDR3, the DNA is TGTGCCAGCAGCTTAGTGAACATAGCAGACTATGGCTACACCTTC.

This chain connects TRBV28 to TRBJ2-3; D possibly corresponds to TRBD1 (6 bases). The germline V and J ends were trimmed by 7 bases and 1 base, with 12 bases remaining between them. The CDR3 is made up of 14 amino acids. CDR1 and CDR2 from the germline V gene are MDHEN and SYDVKM. The CDR3 loop reads CASINRAGTDTQYF. In DNA form, the CDR3 reads TGTGCCAGCATAAACAGGGCCGGCACAGATACGCAGTATTTT.

V and J are TRBV10-3 and TRBJ2-2; the D gene is possibly TRBD1 (6 bases). The germline gives CDR1 ENHRY, CDR2 SYGVKD. CDR3 length: 13 amino acids. V was shortened by 4 bases and J by 4 bases, with 7 bases between the two germline ends. CDR3 nucleotide sequence: TGTGCCATCAGTGGACAGGTCACCGGGGAGCTGTTTTTT. Encoded protein: CAISGQVTGELFF.

The rearrangement joins TRBV6-1 to TRBJ2-7; possible D gene TRBD1, 7 bases. The CDR3 totals 16 residues. Trimming removed 2 bases from V and 1 base from J, with 15 bases in between. Germline V gene data show CDR1 as MNHNS and CDR2 as SASEGT. The CDR3 sequence is CASSERKAGGSYEQYF. The CDR3 coding sequence is TGTGCCAGCAGTGAAAGGAAGGCAGGGGGGTCCTACGAGCAGTACTTC.

The chain combines TRBV2 with TRBJ2-7, with unresolved D. The ends were cut back, 1 base at V and 6 bases at J, with 10 bases in the middle. Per germline, CDR1 SNHLY and CDR2 FYNNEI. The CDR3 contains 13 residues. The CDR3 spells CASSEVERFEQYF. The CDR3 bases are TGTGCCAGCAGTGAAGTCGAGCGCTTCGAGCAGTACTTC.

The CDR3 sequence: CASSQGSVTGVYEQYF. In DNA form, the CDR3 reads TGCGCCAGCAGCCAAGGGTCGGTAACGGGGGTATACGAGCAGTACTTC. The V call is TRBV4-1, the J call TRBJ2-7, with a weak D call TRBD2 (6 bases). The V gene lost 1 base and the J gene lost 4 bases, with 17 bases spanning the gap. The CDR3 covers 16 residues. CDR1 MGHRA and CDR2 YSYEKL come from the germline V gene.

This clone was seen a single time. The chain combines TRBV6-5 with TRBJ2-2; 9 bases fit TRBD1. This CDR3 has 15 residues. Looked up from germline, CDR1 is MNHEY and CDR2 is SVGAGI. Losses at the gene ends were 6 bases for V and 3 bases for J; bases not matched to a gene: 5. The CDR3 DNA reads TGTGCCAGCAGGGACAGGGGCGCCTACACCGGGGAGCTGTTTTTT. It yields the protein CASRDRGAYTGELFF.

The chain's CDR3 is CASSLTGDNNSPLHF. Here the CDR3 DNA reads TGTGCCAGCAGCCTTACAGGCGACAATAATTCACCCCTCCACTTT. This chain joins TRBV9 and TRBJ1-6; D is perhaps TRBD1 (5 bases). This CDR3 comprises 15 residues. V was trimmed by 4 bases and J by 5 bases, leaving 13 bases between them. The germline V gene has CDR1 SGDLS and CDR2 YYNGEE. The full variable domain, rest sourced from reference TRBV9 and TRBJ1-6, is DSGVTQTPKHLITATGQRVTLRCSPRSGDLSVYWYQQSLDQGLQFLIQYYNGEERAKGNILERFSAQQFPDLHSELNLSSLELGDSALYFCASSLTGDNNSPLHFGNGTRLTVT.

This clone was observed a handful of times. CDR3 coding DNA: TGCAGTGCTAGTGGAGTGCAGGAAACCCGCTTATTTTATGGCTACACCTTC. The encoded protein is CSASGVQETRLFYGYTF. The chain uses TRBV20-1 and TRBJ1-2; D call uncertain. Per the germline V gene, CDR1 is DFQATT and CDR2 is SNEGSKA (reference sequence). CDR3 length equals 17 residues. V was trimmed by 3 bases and J by 5 bases, leaving 25 bases between them.